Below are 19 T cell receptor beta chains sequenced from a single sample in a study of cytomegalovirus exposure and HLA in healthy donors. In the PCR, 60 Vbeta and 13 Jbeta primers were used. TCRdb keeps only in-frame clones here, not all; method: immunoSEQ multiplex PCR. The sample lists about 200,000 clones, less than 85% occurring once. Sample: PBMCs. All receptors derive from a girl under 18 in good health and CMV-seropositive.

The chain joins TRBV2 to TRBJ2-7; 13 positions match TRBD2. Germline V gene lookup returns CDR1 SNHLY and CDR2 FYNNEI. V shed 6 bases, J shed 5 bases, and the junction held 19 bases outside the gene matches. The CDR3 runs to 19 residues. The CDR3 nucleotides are TGTGCCAGCAGGGGTACTAGCGGGGGGGCCCTTACCCCCACCAACGAGCAGTACTTC. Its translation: CASRGTSGGALTPTNEQYF. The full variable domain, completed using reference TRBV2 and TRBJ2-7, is EPEVTQTPSHQVTQMGQEVILRCVPISNHLYFYWYRQILGQKVEFLVSFYNNEISEKSEIFDDQFSVERPDGSNFTLKIRSTKLEDSAMYFCASRGTSGGALTPTNEQYFGPGTRLTVT.

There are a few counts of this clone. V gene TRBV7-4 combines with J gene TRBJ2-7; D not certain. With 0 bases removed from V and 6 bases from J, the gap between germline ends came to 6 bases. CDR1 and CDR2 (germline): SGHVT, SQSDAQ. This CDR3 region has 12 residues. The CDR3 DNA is TGTGCCAGCAGCTTAGCCCAGTTCGAGCAGTACTTC. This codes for CASSLAQFEQYF.

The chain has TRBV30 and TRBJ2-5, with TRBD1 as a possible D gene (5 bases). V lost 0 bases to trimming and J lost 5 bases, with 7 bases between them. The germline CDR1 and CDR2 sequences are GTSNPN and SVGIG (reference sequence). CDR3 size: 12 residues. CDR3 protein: CAWSVKGETQYF. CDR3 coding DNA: TGTGCCTGGAGTGTAAAGGGGGAGACCCAGTACTTC.

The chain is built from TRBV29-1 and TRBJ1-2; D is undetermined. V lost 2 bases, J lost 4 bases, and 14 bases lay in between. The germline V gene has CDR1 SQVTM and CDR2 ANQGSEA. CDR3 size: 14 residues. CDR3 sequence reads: CSVESARGSYGYTF. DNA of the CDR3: TGCAGCGTTGAATCGGCAAGAGGTAGCTATGGCTACACCTTC.

The CDR3 DNA reads as TGTGCCAGCTCACCAAACTTTGCAGGGGCCTCTAATGAAAAACTGTTTTTT. This translates into CASSPNFAGASNEKLFF. The V gene is TRBV18, the J gene TRBJ1-4; a weak D match, TRBD1 (6 bases). The CDR3 runs 17 residues. Trimming removed 2 bases from V and 3 bases from J, with 16 bases in between. CDR1 is KGHSH, CDR2 LQKENI, per germline.

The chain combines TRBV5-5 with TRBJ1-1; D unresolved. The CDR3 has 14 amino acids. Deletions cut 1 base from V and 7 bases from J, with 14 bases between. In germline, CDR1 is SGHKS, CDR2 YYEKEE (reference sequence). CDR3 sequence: CASSLRGYPGEAFF. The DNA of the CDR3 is TGTGCCAGCAGCTTGAGAGGGTACCCCGGTGAAGCTTTCTTT. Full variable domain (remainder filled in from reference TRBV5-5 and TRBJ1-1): DAGVTQSPTHLIKTRGQQVTLRCSPISGHKSVSWYQQVLGQGPQFIFQYYEKEERGRGNFPDRFSARQFPNYSSELNVNALLLGDSALYLCASSLRGYPGEAFFGQGTRLTVV.

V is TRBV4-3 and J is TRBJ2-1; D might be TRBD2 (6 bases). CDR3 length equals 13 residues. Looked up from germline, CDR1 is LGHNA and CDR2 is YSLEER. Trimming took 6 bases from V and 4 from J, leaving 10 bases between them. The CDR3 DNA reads TGCGCCAGCAGTGGCGGGGTGTACAATGAGCAGTTCTTC. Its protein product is CASSGGVYNEQFF.

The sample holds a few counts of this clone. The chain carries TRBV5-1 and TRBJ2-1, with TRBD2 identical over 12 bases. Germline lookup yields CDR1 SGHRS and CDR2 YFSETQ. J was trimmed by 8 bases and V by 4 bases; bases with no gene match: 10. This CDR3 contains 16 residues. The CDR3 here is CASSPSLAGGPYEQFF. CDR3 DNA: TGCGCCAGCAGCCCCAGTCTAGCGGGGGGGCCCTATGAGCAGTTCTTC.

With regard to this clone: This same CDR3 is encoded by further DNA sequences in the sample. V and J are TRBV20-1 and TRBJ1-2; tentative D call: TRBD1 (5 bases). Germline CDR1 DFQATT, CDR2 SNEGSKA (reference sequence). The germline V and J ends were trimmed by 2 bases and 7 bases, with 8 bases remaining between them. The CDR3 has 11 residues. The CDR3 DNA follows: TGCAGTGCTAGAACGGGGGGTGGCTACACCTTC. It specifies CSARTGGGYTF.

CDR3 coding DNA: TGTGCCAGCAGCCAAGATAGTACAGGAAGGGGAGAGACCCAGTACTTC. Residues: CASSQDSTGRGETQYF. V and J are TRBV14 and TRBJ2-5; D might be TRBD1 (5 bases). This CDR3 has 16 amino acids. V gave up 0 bases and J gave up 4 bases, with 15 bases separating them. Germline CDR1 is SGHDN and CDR2 is FVKESK.

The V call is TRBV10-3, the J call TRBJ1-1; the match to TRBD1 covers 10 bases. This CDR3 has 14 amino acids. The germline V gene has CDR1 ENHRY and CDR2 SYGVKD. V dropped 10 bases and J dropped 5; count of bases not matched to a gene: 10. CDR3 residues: CATGFGTGETEAFF. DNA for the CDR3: TGTGCCACGGGCTTCGGGACAGGGGAAACTGAAGCTTTCTTT.

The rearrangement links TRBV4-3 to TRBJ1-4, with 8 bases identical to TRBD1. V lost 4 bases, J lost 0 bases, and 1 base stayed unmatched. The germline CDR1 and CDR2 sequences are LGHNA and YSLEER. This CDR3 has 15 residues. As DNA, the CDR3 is TGCGCCAGCAGCCGACAGGGGACAACTAATGAAAAACTGTTTTTT. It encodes CASSRQGTTNEKLFF.

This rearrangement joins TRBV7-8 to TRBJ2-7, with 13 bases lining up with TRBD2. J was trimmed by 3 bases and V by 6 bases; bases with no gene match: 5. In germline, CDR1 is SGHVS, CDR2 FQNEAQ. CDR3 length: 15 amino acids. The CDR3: CASSQTSGGVYEQYF. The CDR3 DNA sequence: TGTGCCAGCAGTCAAACTAGCGGGGGGGTCTACGAGCAGTACTTC.

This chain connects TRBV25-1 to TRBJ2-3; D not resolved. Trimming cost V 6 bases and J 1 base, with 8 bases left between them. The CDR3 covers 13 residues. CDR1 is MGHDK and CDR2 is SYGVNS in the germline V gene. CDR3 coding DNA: TGTGCCAGCAGCGAAGGCCGCACAGATACGCAGTATTTT. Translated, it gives CASSEGRTDTQYF.

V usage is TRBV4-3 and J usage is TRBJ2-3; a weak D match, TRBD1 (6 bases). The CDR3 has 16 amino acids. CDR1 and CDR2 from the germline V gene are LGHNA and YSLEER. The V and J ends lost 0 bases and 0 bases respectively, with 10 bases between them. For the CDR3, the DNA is TGCGCCAGCAGCCAAGAGGGGGCGGGCAGCACAGATACGCAGTATTTT. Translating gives CASSQEGAGSTDTQYF.

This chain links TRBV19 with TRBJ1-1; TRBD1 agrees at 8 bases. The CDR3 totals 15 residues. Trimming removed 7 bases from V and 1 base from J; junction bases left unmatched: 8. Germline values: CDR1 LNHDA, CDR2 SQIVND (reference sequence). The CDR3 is CASIGTGRPNTEAFF. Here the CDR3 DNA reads TGTGCCAGTATCGGGACAGGACGACCGAACACTGAAGCTTTCTTT.

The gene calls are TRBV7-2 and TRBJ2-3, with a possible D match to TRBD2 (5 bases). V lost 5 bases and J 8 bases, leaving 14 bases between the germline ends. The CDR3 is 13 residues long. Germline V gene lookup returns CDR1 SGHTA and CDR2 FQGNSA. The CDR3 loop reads CASSPSDYPTQYF. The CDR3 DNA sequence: TGTGCCAGCAGCCCCAGTGACTATCCTACGCAGTATTTT. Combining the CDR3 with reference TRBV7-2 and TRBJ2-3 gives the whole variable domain GAGVSQSPSNKVTEKGKDVELRCDPISGHTALYWYRQSLGQGLEFLIYFQGNSAPDKSGLPSDRFSAERTGGSVSTLTIQRTQQEDSAVYLCASSPSDYPTQYFGPGTRLTVL.

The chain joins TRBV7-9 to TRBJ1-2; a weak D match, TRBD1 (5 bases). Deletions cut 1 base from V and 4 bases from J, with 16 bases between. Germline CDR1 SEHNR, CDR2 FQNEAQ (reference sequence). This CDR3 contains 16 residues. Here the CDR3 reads CASSLGIGGVGYGYTF. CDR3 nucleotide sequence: TGTGCCAGCAGCTTAGGAATTGGGGGGGTAGGCTATGGCTACACCTTC.

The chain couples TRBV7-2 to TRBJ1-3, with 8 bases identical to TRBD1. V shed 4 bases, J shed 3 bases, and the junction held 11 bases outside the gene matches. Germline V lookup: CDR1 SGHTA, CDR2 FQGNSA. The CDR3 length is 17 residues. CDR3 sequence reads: CASSSQSTGAGGNTIYF. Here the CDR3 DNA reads TGTGCCAGCAGCTCCCAATCGACAGGGGCAGGTGGAAACACCATATATTTT. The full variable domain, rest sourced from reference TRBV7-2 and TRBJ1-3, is GAGVSQSPSNKVTEKGKDVELRCDPISGHTALYWYRQSLGQGLEFLIYFQGNSAPDKSGLPSDRFSAERTGGSVSTLTIQRTQQEDSAVYLCASSSQSTGAGGNTIYFGEGSWLTVV.